These T cell receptor beta chains were read from a single sample in a study of blood T cell repertoires in COVID-19. Here immunoSEQ multiplex PCR was the method, and the copy in TCRdb shows in-frame clones only, minus some. Here the sample spans some 49,000 clones, less than 90% being singletons. The sequencing sample was made of peripheral blood. The source is a human donor in a cohort sampled during active COVID-19. CDR3s leave out the opening cysteine and the closing phenylalanine or tryptophan. Fields, in order: CDR3 length, J gene, V gene, CDR3 protein.

>15|TRBJ1-1|TRBV7-2
ASSRPLGGAVGTEAF
>11|TRBJ1-5|TRBV12-3/TRBV12-4
ASSLWENQPQH
>13|TRBJ1-2|TRBV6-6
ASSYSTTGGDGYT
>14|TRBJ1-5|TRBV6-6
ASSYSRGGRYQPQH
>11|TRBJ1-5|TRBV6-5
ASSGTGNQPQH
>14|TRBJ2-2|TRBV19
ASSIGGTANTGELF
>12|TRBJ2-3|TRBV11-3
ASSYGASTDTQY
>16|TRBJ1-1|TRBV19
ASSIDRWSGGDGPEAF
>10|TRBJ1-2|TRBV6-2/TRBV6-3
ASSYDRTGYT
>16|TRBJ1-5|TRBV4-3
ASSQKGEGTNSNQPQH
>16|TRBJ2-7|TRBV7-2
ASSFKTTSGVIPYEQY
>13|TRBJ1-4|TRBV16
ASSQDVFRGEKLF
>12|TRBJ2-1|TRBV19
ASSIVYGHNEQF